The present T cell receptor beta chain was sequenced within a study of lymphopenia after photon versus proton radiotherapy. Study results and caveats: Photon-treated patients lost naive T cells and TCR diversity; proton-treated stayed stable. Better survival with proton therapy was suggested as possible, not demonstrated.

Regarding this clone: No antigen is known for it.

The assay was immunoSEQ multiplex PCR, and TCRdb's table has in-frame clones only and misses some. The sample holds 65,000 to 85,000 clones, less than 95% seen once. This TCR came from a woman in her thirties or forties with cholangiocarcinoma. The material was peripheral blood, obtained from a patient treated with photon-based radiotherapy.

The CDR3 spells CASSLRFRGHDEQYF. As DNA, the CDR3 is TGTGCCAGCAGCTTGAGGTTCAGGGGGCACGACGAGCAGTACTTC. The chain combines TRBV7-2 with TRBJ2-7; 8 bases align to TRBD1. Germline V lookup: CDR1 SGHTA, CDR2 FQGNSA. J was trimmed by 5 bases and V by 3 bases; bases with no gene match: 9. CDR3 length: 15 amino acids.